This TCR beta chain was sequenced during a study of beta chain features in type 1 diabetes. In regard to this clone: The antigen remains unidentified.

The isolated RNA, all of it, was reverse transcribed, so expressed TCRB transcripts were what got sequenced. Only in-frame clones appear in the TCRdb table, and some are missing; sequencing was by immunoSEQ multiplex PCR. The repertoire holds roughly 450,000 clones, with roughly 14% as singletons. The V and J ends lost 3 bases and 2 bases, in that order; junction bases with no gene match: 7. Per the germline V gene, CDR1 is ENHRY and CDR2 is SYGVKD. The CDR3 is 16 residues long. By way of CD45RO/CCR7/CD25/CD127/CD95/CD27, the CD4+ regulatory, stem cell-like memory, central memory and naive cells were sorted. Study conclusions and caveats: Patients with type 1 diabetes carried fewer insertions and had more deletions at their VDJ junctions.

The V gene is TRBV10-3, the J gene TRBJ2-1, with 7 bases fitting TRBD2. Sequencing was done on a sample of naive CD4+ T cells from blood. The receptor was isolated from a man younger than 40 in good health. The CDR3 sequence: CAISELEREAYNEQFF. For the CDR3, the DNA is TGTGCCATCAGTGAATTAGAGCGGGAAGCCTACAATGAGCAGTTCTTC.